What follows describes a single TCR beta chain. Antigen specificity is unknown. This same CDR3 is encoded by further DNA sequences in the sample. Germline loops: CDR1 LNHDA, CDR2 SQIVND (reference sequence). V lost 3 bases and J 0 bases, leaving 8 bases between the germline ends. This CDR3 comprises 14 residues. The sample comes from a study of cytomegalovirus exposure and HLA in healthy donors. General study results and limits: Rare TCR sequences dominated, though some public TCRs recurred in many donors. Under in vitro conditions, a few CMV-associated chains were confirmed as specific for CMV antigens.

The table came from immunoSEQ multiplex PCR; TCRdb's copy has only in-frame clones and leaves some out. The sample yields 190,000 or so clones, about 80% seen once. Input material: PBMCs. The chain employs TRBV19 and TRBJ1-1, with D tentatively TRBD1 (5 bases). This clonotype was obtained from a woman younger than 30 in good health and CMV-seropositive. CDR3 region: CASSIGRVNTEAFF. In DNA form, the CDR3 reads TGTGCCAGTAGTATCGGCAGGGTGAACACTGAAGCTTTCTTT.